This TCR beta chain was sequenced in a study of response to subunit inactivated influenza vaccine. The V and J ends lost 4 bases and 3 bases respectively, with 13 bases between them. The V gene's germline CDR1 is LGHNA and CDR2 YNFKEQ. The CDR3 loop spans 15 amino acids. MiXCR was run by TCRdb on the RT-PCR reads, yielding one entry per CDR3 protein. The sample includes about 540,000 distinct CDR3 sequences, under 30% of them seen just once. Separately, the same data were catalogued under a study of T cells expressing NK-cell markers. From that report: UMI-tagged 5'RACE template switching yielded the TCR beta cDNA. Underlying the TCR beta repertoires were sorted CD3+CD56+NKG2C+, CD3+CD56+NKG2C- and CD3+CD56-NKG2C+ T cells. Restricting sorting to alpha-beta TCR T cells was achieved in several experiments by an anti-gamma-delta TCR antibody.

The chain recombines TRBV4-2 with TRBJ1-5; D is uncertain. The receptor was derived from a man aged 45-60 years who received an inactivated influenza vaccine. Sequencing was performed on CD4+ T cells sorted from PBMCs, taken approximately 13 days after vaccination. DNA for the CDR3: TGTGCCAGCAGCCCCAGCTCCCAGGCCAATCAGCCCCAGCATTTT. It yields the protein CASSPSSQANQPQHF.